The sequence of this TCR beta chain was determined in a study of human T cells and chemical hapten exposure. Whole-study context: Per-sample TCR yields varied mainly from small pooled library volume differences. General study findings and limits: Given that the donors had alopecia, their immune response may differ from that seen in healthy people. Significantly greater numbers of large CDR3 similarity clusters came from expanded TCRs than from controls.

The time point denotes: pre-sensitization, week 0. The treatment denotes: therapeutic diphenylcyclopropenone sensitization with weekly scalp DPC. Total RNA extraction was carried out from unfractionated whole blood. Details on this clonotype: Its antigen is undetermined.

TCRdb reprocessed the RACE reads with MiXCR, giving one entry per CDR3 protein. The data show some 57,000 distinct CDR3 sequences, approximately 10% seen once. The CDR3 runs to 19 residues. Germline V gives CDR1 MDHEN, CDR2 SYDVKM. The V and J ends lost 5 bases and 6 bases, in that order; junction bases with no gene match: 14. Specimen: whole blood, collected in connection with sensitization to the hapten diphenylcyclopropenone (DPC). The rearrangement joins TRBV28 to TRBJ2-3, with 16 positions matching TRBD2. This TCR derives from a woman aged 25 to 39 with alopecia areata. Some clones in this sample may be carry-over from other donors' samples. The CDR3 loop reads CASSPPIGTSGGAWDTQYF. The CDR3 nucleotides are TGTGCCAGCAGTCCTCCTATAGGGACTAGCGGGGGGGCATGGGATACGCAGTATTTT.